This TCR beta chain was found in a study of long-term antiretroviral therapy in people with HIV. Samples were assayed with immunoSEQ v3.0 at survey level. About 35,000-55,000 T-cell genomes per sample were the sequencing target. Sequencing used immunoSEQ multiplex PCR; TCRdb keeps in-frame clones, though not all of them. The data show about 29,000 clones, approximately 90% seen once. Overall study results and limits: Samples were collected from about 2003 to 2017 under possibly less effective ART regimens. Despite increasing after ART, diversity remained lower than that of transplant donor controls.

A word on this clone: What it binds is not known.

Only United States sites treated participants with HIV. From germline, CDR1 is SEHNR and CDR2 FQNEAQ (reference sequence). The junction had 10 bases not matched to a gene; V was cut back by 4 bases and J by 2 bases. CDR3 length: 16 residues. The chain recombines TRBV7-9 with TRBJ2-7; 8 bases agree with TRBD2. This sample comprised unsorted PBMCs, obtained 3.2 years before starting antiretroviral therapy. This TCR was recovered from a man aged 45 to 65 with HIV. The chain's CDR3 is CASSSGSSGPTYEQYF. The CDR3 DNA sequence: TGTGCCAGCAGCTCCGGTTCTAGCGGGCCGACCTACGAGCAGTACTTC.